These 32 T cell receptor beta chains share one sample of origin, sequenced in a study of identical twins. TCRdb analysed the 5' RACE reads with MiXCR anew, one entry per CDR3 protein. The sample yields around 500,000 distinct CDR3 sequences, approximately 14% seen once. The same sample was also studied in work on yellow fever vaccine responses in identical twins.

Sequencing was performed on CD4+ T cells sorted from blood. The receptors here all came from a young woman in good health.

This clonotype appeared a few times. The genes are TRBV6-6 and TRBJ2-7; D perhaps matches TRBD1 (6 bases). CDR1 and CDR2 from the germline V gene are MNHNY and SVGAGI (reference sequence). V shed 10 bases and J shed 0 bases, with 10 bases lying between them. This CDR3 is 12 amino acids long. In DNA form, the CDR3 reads TGTGCCACCATGGACAGCTCCTACGAGCAGTACTTC. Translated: CATMDSSYEQYF.

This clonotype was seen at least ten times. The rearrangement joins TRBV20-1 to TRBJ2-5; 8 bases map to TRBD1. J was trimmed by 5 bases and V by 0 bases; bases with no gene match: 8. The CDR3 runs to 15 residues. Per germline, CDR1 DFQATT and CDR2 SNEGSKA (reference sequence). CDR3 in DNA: TGCAGTGCTAGAGATTTAACAGGGGGTTGGGAGACCCAGTACTTC. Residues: CSARDLTGGWETQYF.

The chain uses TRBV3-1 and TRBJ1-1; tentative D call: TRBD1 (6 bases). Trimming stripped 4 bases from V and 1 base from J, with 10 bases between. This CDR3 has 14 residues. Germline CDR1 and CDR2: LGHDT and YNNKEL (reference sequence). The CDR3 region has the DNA TGTGCCAGCAGCCCCCAGGGGACGAACACTGAAGCTTTCTTT. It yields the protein CASSPQGTNTEAFF.

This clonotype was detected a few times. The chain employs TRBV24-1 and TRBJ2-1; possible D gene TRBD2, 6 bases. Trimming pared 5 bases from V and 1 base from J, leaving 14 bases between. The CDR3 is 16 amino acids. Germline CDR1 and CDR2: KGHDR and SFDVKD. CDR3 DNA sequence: TGTGCCACCAGTGCCGTCGGGGGATTATCCTACAATGAGCAGTTCTTC. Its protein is CATSAVGGLSYNEQFF.

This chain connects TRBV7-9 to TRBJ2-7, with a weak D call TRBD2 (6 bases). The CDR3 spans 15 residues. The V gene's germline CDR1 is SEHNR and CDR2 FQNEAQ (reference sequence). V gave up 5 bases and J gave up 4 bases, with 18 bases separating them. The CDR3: CASSRSGYAGYEQYF. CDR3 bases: TGTGCCAGCAGCCGGAGCGGGTACGCGGGATACGAGCAGTACTTC.

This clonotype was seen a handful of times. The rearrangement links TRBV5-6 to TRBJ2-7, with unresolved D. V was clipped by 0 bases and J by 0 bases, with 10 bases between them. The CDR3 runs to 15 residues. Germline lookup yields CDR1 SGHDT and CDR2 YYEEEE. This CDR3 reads CASSLAPVSSYEQYF. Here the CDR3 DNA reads TGTGCCAGCAGCTTGGCACCCGTGAGCTCCTACGAGCAGTACTTC.

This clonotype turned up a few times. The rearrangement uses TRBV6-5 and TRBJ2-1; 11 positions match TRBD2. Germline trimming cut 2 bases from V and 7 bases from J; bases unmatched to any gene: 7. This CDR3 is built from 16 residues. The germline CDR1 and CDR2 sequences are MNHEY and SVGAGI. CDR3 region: CASSYRTSGGLNEQFF. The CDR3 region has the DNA TGTGCCAGCAGTTACCGAACTAGCGGGGGATTAAATGAGCAGTTCTTC.

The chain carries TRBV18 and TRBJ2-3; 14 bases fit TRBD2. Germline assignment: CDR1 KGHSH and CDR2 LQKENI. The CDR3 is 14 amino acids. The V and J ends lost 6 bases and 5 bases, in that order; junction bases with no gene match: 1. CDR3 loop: CASSGLAGEDTQYF. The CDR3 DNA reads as TGTGCCAGCTCGGGACTAGCGGGAGAAGATACGCAGTATTTT.

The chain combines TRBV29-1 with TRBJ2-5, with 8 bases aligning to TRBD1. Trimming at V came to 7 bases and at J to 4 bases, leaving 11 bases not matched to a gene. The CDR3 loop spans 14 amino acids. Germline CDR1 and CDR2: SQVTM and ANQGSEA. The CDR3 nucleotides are TGCAGCGCCCGAACAGGGGGATGGTCAGAGACCCAGTACTTC. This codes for CSARTGGWSETQYF.

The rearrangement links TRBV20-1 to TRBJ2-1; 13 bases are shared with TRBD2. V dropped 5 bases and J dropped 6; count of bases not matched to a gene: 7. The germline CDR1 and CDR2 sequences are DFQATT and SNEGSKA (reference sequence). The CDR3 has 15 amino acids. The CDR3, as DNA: TGCAGTGCTCAGACCGGGACTAGCGGGACCAATGAGCAGTTCTTC. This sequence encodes CSAQTGTSGTNEQFF.

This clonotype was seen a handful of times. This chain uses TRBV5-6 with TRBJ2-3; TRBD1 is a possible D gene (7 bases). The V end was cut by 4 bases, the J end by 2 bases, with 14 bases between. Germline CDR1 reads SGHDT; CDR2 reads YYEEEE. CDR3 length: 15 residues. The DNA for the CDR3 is TGTGCCAGCAGCAGGGGGGACAGAAACACAGATACGCAGTATTTT. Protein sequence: CASSRGDRNTDTQYF.

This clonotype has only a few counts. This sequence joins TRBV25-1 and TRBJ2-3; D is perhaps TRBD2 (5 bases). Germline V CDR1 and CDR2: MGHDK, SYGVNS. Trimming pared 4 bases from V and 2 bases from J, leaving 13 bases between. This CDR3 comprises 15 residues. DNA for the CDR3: TGTGCCAGCAGTGGACCGACTAAACTCACAGATACGCAGTATTTT. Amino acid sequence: CASSGPTKLTDTQYF.

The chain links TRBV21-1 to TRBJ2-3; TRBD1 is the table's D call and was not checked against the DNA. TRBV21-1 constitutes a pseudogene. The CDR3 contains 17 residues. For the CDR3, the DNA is TGTGCCAGCAGGCTCACCCTTCCGGGGGGATTTGAAGATACGCAGTATTTT. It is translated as CASRLTLPGGFEDTQYF.

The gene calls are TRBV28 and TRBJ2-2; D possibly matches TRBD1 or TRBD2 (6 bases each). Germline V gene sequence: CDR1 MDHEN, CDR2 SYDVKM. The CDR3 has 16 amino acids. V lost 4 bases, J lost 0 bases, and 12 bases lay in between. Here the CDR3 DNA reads TGTGCCAGCAGTTCTATGGGGGGCACGAACACCGGGGAGCTGTTTTTT. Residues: CASSSMGGTNTGELFF.

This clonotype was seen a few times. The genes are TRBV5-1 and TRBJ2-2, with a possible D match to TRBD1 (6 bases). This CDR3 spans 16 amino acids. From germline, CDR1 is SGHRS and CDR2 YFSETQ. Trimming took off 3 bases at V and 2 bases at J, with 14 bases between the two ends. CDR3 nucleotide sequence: TGCGCCAGCAGCTACTTAACAGGGCCTAACACCGGGGAGCTGTTTTTT. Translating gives CASSYLTGPNTGELFF.

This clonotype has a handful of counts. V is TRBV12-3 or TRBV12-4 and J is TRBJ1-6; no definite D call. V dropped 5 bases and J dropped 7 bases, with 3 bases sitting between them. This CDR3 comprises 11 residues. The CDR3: CASSANSPLHF. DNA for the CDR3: TGTGCCAGCAGTGCAAATTCACCCCTCCACTTT.

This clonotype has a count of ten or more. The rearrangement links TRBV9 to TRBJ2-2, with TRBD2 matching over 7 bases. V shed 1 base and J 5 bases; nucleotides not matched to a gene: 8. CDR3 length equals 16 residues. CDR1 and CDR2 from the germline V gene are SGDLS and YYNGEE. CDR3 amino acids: CASSVWGTTGTGELFF. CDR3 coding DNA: TGTGCCAGCAGCGTATGGGGGACTACTGGGACCGGGGAGCTGTTTTTT.

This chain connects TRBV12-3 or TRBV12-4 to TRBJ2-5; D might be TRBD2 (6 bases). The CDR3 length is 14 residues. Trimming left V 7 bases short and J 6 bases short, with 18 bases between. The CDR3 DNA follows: TGTGCCAGCACCCAAGCCGGGGGAGTGAAGACCCAGTACTTC. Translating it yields CASTQAGGVKTQYF.

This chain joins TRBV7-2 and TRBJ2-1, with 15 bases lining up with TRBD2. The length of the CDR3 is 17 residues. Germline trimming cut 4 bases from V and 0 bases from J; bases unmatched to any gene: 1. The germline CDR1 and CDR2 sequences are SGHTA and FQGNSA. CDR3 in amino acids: CASSWGLAGGSYNEQFF. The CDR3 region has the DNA TGTGCCAGCAGCTGGGGACTAGCGGGGGGCTCCTACAATGAGCAGTTCTTC.

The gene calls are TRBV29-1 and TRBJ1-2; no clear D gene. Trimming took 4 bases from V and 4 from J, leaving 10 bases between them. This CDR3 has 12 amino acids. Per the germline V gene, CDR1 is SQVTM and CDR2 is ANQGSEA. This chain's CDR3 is CSVVDPRYGYTF. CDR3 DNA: TGCAGCGTTGTTGACCCTCGCTATGGCTACACCTTC. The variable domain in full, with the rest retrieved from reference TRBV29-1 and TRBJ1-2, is SAVISQKPSRDICQRGTSLTIQCQVDSQVTMMFWYRQQPGQSLTLIATANQGSEATYESGFVIDKFPISRPNLTFSTLTVSNMSPEDSSIYLCSVVDPRYGYTFGSGTRLTVV.

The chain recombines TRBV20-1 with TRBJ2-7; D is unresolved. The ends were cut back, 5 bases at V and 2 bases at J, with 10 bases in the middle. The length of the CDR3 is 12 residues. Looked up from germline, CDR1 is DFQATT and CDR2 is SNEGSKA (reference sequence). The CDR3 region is CSARRPTYEQYF. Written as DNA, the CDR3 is TGCAGTGCTCGGCGACCTACCTACGAGCAGTACTTC.

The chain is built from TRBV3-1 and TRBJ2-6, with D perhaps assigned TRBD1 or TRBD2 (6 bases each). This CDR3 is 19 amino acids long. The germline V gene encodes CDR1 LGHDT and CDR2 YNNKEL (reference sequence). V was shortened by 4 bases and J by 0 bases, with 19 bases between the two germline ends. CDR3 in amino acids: CASSRKGGRGLSGANVLTF. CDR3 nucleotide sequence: TGTGCCAGCAGCCGGAAGGGCGGCAGGGGACTCTCTGGGGCCAACGTCCTGACTTTC.

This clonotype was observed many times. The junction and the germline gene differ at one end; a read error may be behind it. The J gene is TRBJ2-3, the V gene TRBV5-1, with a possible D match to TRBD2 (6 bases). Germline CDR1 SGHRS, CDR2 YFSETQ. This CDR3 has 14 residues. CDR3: CASRREGSTDTQYF. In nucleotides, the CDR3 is TGTGCCAGCAGGAGGGAAGGTAGCACAGATACGCAGTATTTT. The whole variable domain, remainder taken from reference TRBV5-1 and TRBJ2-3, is KAGVTQTPRYLIKTRGQQVTLSCSPISGHRSVSWYQQTPGQGLQFLFEYFSETQRNKGNFPGRFSGRQFSNSRSEMNVSTLELGDSALYLCASRREGSTDTQYFGPGTRLTVL.

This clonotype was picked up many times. DNA of the CDR3: TGTGCCACCAGTTCCCTGCCCGGGAATGAGCAGTTCTTC. Protein sequence: CATSSLPGNEQFF. The chain has TRBV24-1 and TRBJ2-1; no clear D gene. Per germline, CDR1 KGHDR and CDR2 SFDVKD. This CDR3 has 13 residues. Deletions cut 6 bases from V and 7 bases from J, with 12 bases between.

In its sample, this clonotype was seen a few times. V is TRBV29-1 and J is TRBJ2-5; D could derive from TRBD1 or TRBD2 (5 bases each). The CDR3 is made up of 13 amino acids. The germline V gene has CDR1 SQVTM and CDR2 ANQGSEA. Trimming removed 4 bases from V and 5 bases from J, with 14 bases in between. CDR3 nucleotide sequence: TGCAGCGTTGCTAGCAGGGCGAGGGAGACCCAGTACTTC. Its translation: CSVASRARETQYF.

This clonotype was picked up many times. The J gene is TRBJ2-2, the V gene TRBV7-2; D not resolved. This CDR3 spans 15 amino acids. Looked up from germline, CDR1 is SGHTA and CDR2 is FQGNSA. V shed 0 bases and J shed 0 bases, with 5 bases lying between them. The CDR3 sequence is CASSLARTNTGELFF. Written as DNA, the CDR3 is TGTGCCAGCAGCTTAGCACGAACGAACACCGGGGAGCTGTTTTTT.

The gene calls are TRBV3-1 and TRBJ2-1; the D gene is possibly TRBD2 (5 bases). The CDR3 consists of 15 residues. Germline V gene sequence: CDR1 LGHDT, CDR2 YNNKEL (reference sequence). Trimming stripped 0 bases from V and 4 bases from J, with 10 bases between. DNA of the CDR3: TGTGCCAGCAGCCAAGATACTGGACTTTACAATGAGCAGTTCTTC. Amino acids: CASSQDTGLYNEQFF.

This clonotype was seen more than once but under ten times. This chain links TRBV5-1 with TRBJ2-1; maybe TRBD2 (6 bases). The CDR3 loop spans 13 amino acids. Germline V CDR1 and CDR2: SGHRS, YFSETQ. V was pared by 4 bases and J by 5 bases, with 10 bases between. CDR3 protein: CASSSGGNNEQFF. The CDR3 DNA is TGCGCCAGCAGCAGCGGCGGGAACAATGAGCAGTTCTTC.

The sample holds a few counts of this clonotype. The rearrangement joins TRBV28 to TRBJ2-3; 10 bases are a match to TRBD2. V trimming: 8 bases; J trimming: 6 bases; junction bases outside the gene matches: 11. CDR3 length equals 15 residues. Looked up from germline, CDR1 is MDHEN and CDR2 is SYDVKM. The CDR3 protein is CASSSGGASSDTQYF. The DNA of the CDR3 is TGTGCCAGCTCAAGCGGGGGGGCCTCTTCGGATACGCAGTATTTT.

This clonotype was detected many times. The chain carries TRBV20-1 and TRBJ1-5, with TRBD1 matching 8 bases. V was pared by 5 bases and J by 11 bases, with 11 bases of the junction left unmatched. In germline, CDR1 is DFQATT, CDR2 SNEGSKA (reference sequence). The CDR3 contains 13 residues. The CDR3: CSARDRPLATQHF. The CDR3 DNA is TGCAGTGCTCGGGACAGGCCCCTAGCGACCCAGCATTTT.

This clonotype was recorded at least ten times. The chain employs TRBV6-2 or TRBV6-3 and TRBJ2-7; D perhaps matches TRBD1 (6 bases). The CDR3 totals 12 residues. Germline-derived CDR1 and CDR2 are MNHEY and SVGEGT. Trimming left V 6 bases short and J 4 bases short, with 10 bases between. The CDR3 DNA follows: TGTGCCAGCAGGAACAGGGTATACGAGCAGTACTTC. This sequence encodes CASRNRVYEQYF.

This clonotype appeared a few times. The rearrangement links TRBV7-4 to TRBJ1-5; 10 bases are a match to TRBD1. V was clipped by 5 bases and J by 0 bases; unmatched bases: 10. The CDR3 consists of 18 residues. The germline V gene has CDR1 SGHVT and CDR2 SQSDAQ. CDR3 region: CASSLGPGQGLSNQPQHF. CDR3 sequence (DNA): TGTGCCAGCAGCCTAGGCCCGGGACAGGGGCTTAGCAATCAGCCCCAGCATTTT.